This T cell receptor beta chain was obtained from a study of T cell clones after liver transplantation. Only in-frame clones appear in the TCRdb table, and some are missing; sequencing was by immunoSEQ multiplex PCR. The sample yields some 45,000 clones, around 83% seen once. There are 13 residues in the CDR3. The ends were cut back, 0 bases at V and 9 bases at J, with 7 bases in the middle. Germline CDR1 is SGDLS and CDR2 is YYNGEE. This TCR derives from a human patient who received a liver transplant. These T cells may partly come from the graft donor. The sample in question was CD4+ T cells from blood, obtained 24 months after liver transplant. V gene TRBV9 combines with J gene TRBJ1-6; D is perhaps TRBD1 (5 bases). CDR3 sequence reads: CASSVGQGSPLHF. The CDR3 DNA follows: TGTGCCAGCAGCGTAGGTCAGGGTTCACCCCTCCACTTT. The entire variable domain, with the rest obtained from reference TRBV9 and TRBJ1-6, is as follows: DSGVTQTPKHLITATGQRVTLRCSPRSGDLSVYWYQQSLDQGLQFLIQYYNGEERAKGNILERFSAQQFPDLHSELNLSSLELGDSALYFCASSVGQGSPLHFGNGTRLTVT.